The sequence of this TCR beta chain was determined in a study of cytomegalovirus exposure and HLA in healthy donors. Regarding the study as a whole: Roughly uniform sequencing depth across donors was assumed, possibly incorrectly.

The PCR was carried out with 60 Vbeta primers and 13 Jbeta primers. Methods used by the authors: The count from a later analysis was tens of millions of unique TCR beta chains, some 12 million of them shared. Only in-frame clones appear in the TCRdb table, and some are missing; sequencing was by immunoSEQ multiplex PCR. That table furnishes V, J and clone size, whereas the DNA furnished D and trimming. This table holds 150,000 to 200,000 clones, around 81% found once. As regards this clone: What it recognizes is unknown.

This CDR3 spans 14 amino acids. In germline, CDR1 is SGHRS, CDR2 YFSETQ. Trimming took off 1 base at V and 5 bases at J, with 12 bases between the two ends. Sequenced material: PBMCs. The sequence came from a man aged 18 to 35 in good health and CMV-seronegative. The chain has TRBV5-1 and TRBJ2-5; a weak D match, TRBD1 (6 bases). This chain's CDR3 is CASSLQGTRETQYF. CDR3 nucleotides: TGCGCCAGCAGCTTGCAGGGGACGAGGGAGACCCAGTACTTC.